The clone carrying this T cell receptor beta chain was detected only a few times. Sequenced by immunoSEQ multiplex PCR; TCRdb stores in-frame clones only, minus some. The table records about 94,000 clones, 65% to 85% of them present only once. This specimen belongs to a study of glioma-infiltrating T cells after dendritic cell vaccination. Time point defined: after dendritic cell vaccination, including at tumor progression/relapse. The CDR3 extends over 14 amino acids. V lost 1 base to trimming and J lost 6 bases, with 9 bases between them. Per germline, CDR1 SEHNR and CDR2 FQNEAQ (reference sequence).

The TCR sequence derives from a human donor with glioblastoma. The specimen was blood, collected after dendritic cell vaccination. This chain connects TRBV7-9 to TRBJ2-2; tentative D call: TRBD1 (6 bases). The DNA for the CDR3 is TGTGCCAGCAGCTTAGTGCAGGGGCCCGGGGAGCTGTTTTTT. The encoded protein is CASSLVQGPGELFF.